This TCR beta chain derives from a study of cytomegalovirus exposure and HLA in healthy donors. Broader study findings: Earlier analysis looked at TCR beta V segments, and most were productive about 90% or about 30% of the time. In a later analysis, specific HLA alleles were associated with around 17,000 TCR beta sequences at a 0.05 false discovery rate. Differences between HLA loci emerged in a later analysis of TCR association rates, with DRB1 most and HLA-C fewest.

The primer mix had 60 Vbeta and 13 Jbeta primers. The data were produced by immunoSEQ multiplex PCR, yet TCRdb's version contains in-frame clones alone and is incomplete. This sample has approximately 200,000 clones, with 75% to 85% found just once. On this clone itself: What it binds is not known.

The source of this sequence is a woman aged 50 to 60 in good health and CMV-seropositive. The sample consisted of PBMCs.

DNA of the CDR3: TGCGCCAGCAGCTCCAAAACTAGCGGGAGCTCCTACGAGCAGTACTTC. Protein product: CASSSKTSGSSYEQYF. The genes are TRBV5-1 and TRBJ2-7, with 11 bases lining up with TRBD2. The germline V gene has CDR1 SGHRS and CDR2 YFSETQ. V was pared by 3 bases and J by 0 bases, with 5 bases of the junction left unmatched. The CDR3 has 16 amino acids.